This TCR beta chain emerged from a study of blood T cells in healthy people across ages. About the study: Every two T cells gave about one barcoded beta molecule via template switching.

The authors ran a second PCR of about 6 to 11 cycles using a sample-barcoded 5' primer and a J-beta primer mix. TCRdb re-called the 5' RACE reads with MiXCR, one entry per CDR3 protein. This sample has some 1,500,000 distinct CDR3 sequences; 40% to 45% occur once, and the top ten carry about 4%. The study's findings and limits: Long-lived donors exceeded aged donors in naive CD4+ cells and diversity.

On this clonotype itself: Antigen specificity is unknown.

Germline V gene sequence: CDR1 MNHEY, CDR2 SMNVEV (reference sequence). V lost 6 bases and J 15 bases, leaving 15 bases between the germline ends. The CDR3 sequence is 12 residues long. A minimum of 7 million PBMCs was isolated per sample. Samples each had at least 5 micrograms of total RNA extracted. This sequence originates from a woman under 30 in good health. The sequenced sample was blood. The chain has TRBV27 and TRBJ1-6; TRBD1 might be the D (5 bases). CDR3: CASRLLGDRLHF. The CDR3 bases are TGTGCCAGCAGGCTATTAGGGGATCGCCTCCACTTT.